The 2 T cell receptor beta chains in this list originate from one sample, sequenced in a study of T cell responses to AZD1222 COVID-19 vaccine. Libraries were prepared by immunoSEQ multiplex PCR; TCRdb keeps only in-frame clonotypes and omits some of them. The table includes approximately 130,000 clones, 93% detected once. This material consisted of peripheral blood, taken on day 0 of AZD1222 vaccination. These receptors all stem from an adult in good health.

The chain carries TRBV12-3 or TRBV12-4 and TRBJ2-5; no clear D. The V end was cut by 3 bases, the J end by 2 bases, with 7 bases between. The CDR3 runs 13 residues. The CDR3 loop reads CASSFLEQETQYF. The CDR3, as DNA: TGTGCCAGCAGTTTTCTAGAACAAGAGACCCAGTACTTC.

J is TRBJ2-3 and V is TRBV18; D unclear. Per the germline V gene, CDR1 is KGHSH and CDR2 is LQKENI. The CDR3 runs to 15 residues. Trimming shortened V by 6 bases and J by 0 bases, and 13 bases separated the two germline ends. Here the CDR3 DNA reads TGTGCCAGCTCCCCTGACCGGGTTAGCACAGATACGCAGTATTTT. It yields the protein CASSPDRVSTDTQYF.